These 20 T cell receptor beta chains were all obtained from the same sample, sequenced in a study of T cells in women clearing cervical HPV infection listed by TCRdb under 2018. Library generation was performed with the immunoSEQ multiplex PCR assay. Entries here come from immuneACCESS through TCRdb and include only in-frame sequences with V and J called. Some clones fail to appear in such tables; in the studies checked, an unresolved V gene covers under half of the shortfall, and the cause of the remainder is unknown. The sample's clone listing holds roughly 35,000 clones. Less than 4% of the sample belongs to the ten largest clones. The source material was blood buffy coat. The receptors stem from a woman aged 18 to 75 with a cervical HPV16 infection that either progressed to CIN3+ or cleared (not recorded which).

Turning to this clone: The read ends 3 residues before the CDR3 terminus; that terminus is restored from the germline J gene. The rearrangement uses TRBV6-2 or TRBV6-3 and TRBJ2-2; D call uncertain. CDR1 MNHEY and CDR2 SVGEGT come from the germline V gene. This CDR3 comprises 14 residues. V was cut by 1 base and J by 6 bases, with 9 bases left in between. The sequenced part of the CDR3 DNA is TGTGCCAGCAGTTACTTTCCCTCCTCCGGGGAG. This codes for CASSYFPSSGE. In full, the CDR3 reads CASSYFPSSGELFF.

Concerning this clone: The read finishes 3 residues shy of the CDR3 end, and the germline J gene is used to complete it. V is TRBV25-1 and J is TRBJ1-1, with TRBD1 matching over 8 bases. The ends lost 3 bases at V and 0 bases at J; junction bases unmatched: 3. CDR1 is MGHDK and CDR2 is SYGVNS in the germline V gene. This CDR3 contains 15 residues. The chain's CDR3 is CASSERQGMNTEAFF. The part of the CDR3 DNA that was read is TGTGCCAGCAGTGAGAGACAGGGGATGAACACTGAA.

On this clone: The read halts 3 residues ahead of the CDR3 end, with the missing end drawn from the germline J gene. The chain has TRBV19 and TRBJ1-5; D unclear. The CDR3 totals 15 residues. With 4 bases removed from V and 0 bases from J, the gap between germline ends came to 10 bases. In germline, CDR1 is LNHDA, CDR2 SQIVND (reference sequence). CDR3: CASSRFSNSNQPQHF. The sequenced CDR3 bases are TGTGCCAGTAGTAGATTCAGTAATAGCAATCAGCCC.

On this clone: The sequence runs out 3 residues before the end of the CDR3; the remainder is reconstructed from the germline J gene. V gene TRBV18 combines with J gene TRBJ2-7; TRBD1 matches 9 bases. V shed 6 bases and J 5 bases; nucleotides not matched to a gene: 14. This CDR3 spans 16 amino acids. Germline V CDR1 and CDR2: KGHSH, LQKENI. CDR3 DNA, as far as it was read: TGTGCCAGCTCCCCAAGAGGGGACAGGGCAGTAAACGAG. Protein product: CASSPRGDRAVNE. The CDR3 as a whole reads CASSPRGDRAVNEQYF.

Worth noting for this clone: From the germline J gene comes the end of the CDR3, since the read stops 3 residues before it. The V call is TRBV5-4, the J call TRBJ2-2; D gene ambiguous. CDR1 is SGHNT and CDR2 is YYREEE in the germline V gene (reference sequence). With 6 bases removed from V and 5 bases from J, the gap between germline ends came to 8 bases. The length of the CDR3 is 12 residues. CDR3 amino acids: CASTPHTGELFF. Incomplete CDR3 DNA: TGTGCCAGCACCCCCCATACCGGGGAG. The full variable domain, its missing parts supplied by reference TRBV5-4 and TRBJ2-2, is ETGVTQSPTHLIKTRGQQVTLRCSSQSGHNTVSWYQQALGQGPQFIFQYYREEENGRGNFPPRFSGLQFPNYSSELNVNALELDDSALYLCASTPHTGELFFGEGSRLTVL.

As for this clone: The read halts 3 residues ahead of the CDR3 end, with the missing end drawn from the germline J gene. This rearrangement joins TRBV29-1 to TRBJ2-7; D not resolved. The germline CDR1 and CDR2 sequences are SQVTM and ANQGSEA. CDR3 length: 11 residues. V lost 6 bases, J lost 3 bases, and 9 bases lay in between. The CDR3 protein is CSVLQYYEQYF. The CDR3 DNA, read in part, is TGCAGCGTATTGCAGTACTACGAG.

With respect to this clone: The DNA ends 3 residues before the CDR3 does, and the rest of the CDR3 is filled in from the germline J gene. V and J are TRBV23-1 and TRBJ2-7, with a tentative D call TRBD2 (6 bases). TRBV23-1 is annotated as an ORF whose role is uncertain. The CDR3 is 15 residues long. Deletions cut 8 bases from V and 5 bases from J, with 22 bases between. CDR3: CASGQSWGVEDEQYF. The sequenced part of the CDR3 DNA is TGCGCCAGCGGGCAATCCTGGGGGGTCGAGGACGAG.

A note on this clone: The read stops 3 residues short of the end of the CDR3; the missing end is completed from the germline J gene. The chain recombines TRBV7-9 with TRBJ2-7; possible D gene TRBD1, 5 bases. The length of the CDR3 is 12 residues. Germline V gives CDR1 SEHNR, CDR2 FQNEAQ (reference sequence). Between the trimmed V and J ends, which lost 5 bases and 3 bases, there was a span of 8 bases. The part of the CDR3 DNA that was read is TGTGCCAGCAGCCCAAGGGGCTACGAG. This translates into CASSPRGYE. The full CDR3 is CASSPRGYEQYF.

For this clone: The observed sequence ends 3 residues before the CDR3 terminus, with the missing tail filled in from the germline J gene. The chain joins TRBV11-2 to TRBJ1-2, with D perhaps matching TRBD1 (5 bases). CDR1 is SGHAT and CDR2 is FQNNGV in the germline V gene. CDR3 length: 13 amino acids. CDR3 DNA, as far as it was read: TGTGCCAGCAGCTTAGTGCAGGGCGTCGGC. Encoded protein: CASSLVQGVG. The whole CDR3 protein is CASSLVQGVGYTF.

Comments on this clone: The CDR3 goes on 3 residues after the read ends, and that part is filled in from the germline J gene. V and J are TRBV2 and TRBJ2-5; D not resolved. Looked up from germline, CDR1 is SNHLY and CDR2 is FYNNEI. CDR3 length equals 10 residues. The ends were cut back, 7 bases at V and 5 bases at J, with 5 bases in the middle. The sequenced CDR3 bases are TGTGCCAGCAAGGTGGAGACC. It encodes CASKVET. From start to end, the CDR3 is CASKVETQYF.

About this clone itself: Read data end 3 residues before the CDR3 end; the end is taken from the germline J gene. The genes are TRBV27 and TRBJ1-2, with TRBD1 matching over 9 bases. Germline-derived CDR1 and CDR2 are MNHEY and SMNVEV (reference sequence). The CDR3 consists of 14 residues. V dropped 6 bases and J dropped 5; count of bases not matched to a gene: 7. CDR3 in amino acids: CASRSGQGRYGYTF. CDR3 DNA, as far as it was read: TGTGCCAGCAGATCCGGACAGGGGAGGTATGGC.

A word on this clone: The CDR3 end is not reached by the read, which stops 3 residues before it; the germline J gene fills it in. The genes are TRBV12-3 or TRBV12-4 and TRBJ1-1, with 9 bases aligning to TRBD1. This CDR3 has 15 residues. V lost 6 bases to trimming and J lost 2 bases; unmatched junction nucleotides: 7. The DNA read from the CDR3 is TGTGCCAGCAGAGCGGAGACAGGGGGAAACACTGAA. Its translation: CASRAETGGNTE. The full CDR3 protein reads CASRAETGGNTEAFF.

Remarks on this clone: From the germline J gene comes the end of the CDR3, since the read stops 3 residues before it. V is TRBV7-8 and J is TRBJ2-5, with TRBD2 as a possible D gene (5 bases). V lost 0 bases, J lost 0 bases, and 14 bases lay in between. This CDR3 comprises 17 residues. Per the germline V gene, CDR1 is SGHVS and CDR2 is FQNEAQ. The sequenced CDR3 bases are TGTGCCAGCAGCTTAGCTCGGTTCAAGGACTACCAAGAGACC. Translated: CASSLARFKDYQET. The full CDR3 protein reads CASSLARFKDYQETQYF.

Comments on this clone: Read data end 3 residues before the CDR3 end; the end is taken from the germline J gene. V is TRBV4-1 and J is TRBJ2-7, with D maybe TRBD1 (6 bases). Trimming pared 5 bases from V and 1 base from J, leaving 12 bases between. The length of the CDR3 is 14 residues. Germline-derived CDR1 and CDR2 are MGHRA and YSYEKL. CDR3 sequence reads: CASSEDRVSYEQYF. The sequenced part of the CDR3 DNA is TGCGCCAGCAGCGAGGACAGAGTATCCTACGAG.

On this clone itself: Sequencing ends 3 residues short of the CDR3 end; the germline J gene provides the rest. The chain employs TRBV19 and TRBJ2-2; TRBD1 matches 9 bases. Germline lookup yields CDR1 LNHDA and CDR2 SQIVND (reference sequence). V lost 5 bases to trimming and J lost 8 bases; unmatched junction nucleotides: 12. This CDR3 comprises 16 residues. The covered CDR3 bases are TGTGCCAGTAGTCCCCGGGGGACAGGGACCATAGGGGAG. Amino acid sequence: CASSPRGTGTIGE. The full CDR3 reads CASSPRGTGTIGELFF.

Comment on this clone: The read stops 3 residues short of the end of the CDR3; the missing end is completed from the germline J gene. The genes are TRBV7-2 and TRBJ1-4; a weak D match, TRBD1 (6 bases). Trimming took 3 bases from V and 4 from J, leaving 12 bases between them. The CDR3 length is 15 residues. Germline V gene sequence: CDR1 SGHTA, CDR2 FQGNSA. The CDR3 here is CASSFGQLVNEKLFF. The CDR3 bases that were read are TGTGCCAGCAGCTTCGGACAGTTAGTTAATGAAAAA.

The CDR3 bases that were read are TGTGCCAGTAGTAGCGTAGCGGGGGAATACAATGAC. Its protein is CASSSVAGEYND. The whole CDR3 region reads CASSSVAGEYNDYTF. The chain is built from TRBV19 and TRBJ1-2, with a possible D match to TRBD1 (5 bases). The read comes to an end 3 residues before the CDR3 does, leaving the germline J gene to fill in the end. Germline V gene lookup returns CDR1 LNHDA and CDR2 SQIVND (reference sequence). The CDR3 has 15 amino acids.

CDR3 loop: CASSPGTGYYEQYF. The CDR3 DNA, read in part, is TGTGCCAGCAGCCCCGGGACAGGGTACTACGAG. J is TRBJ2-7 and V is TRBV11-3; 9 positions match TRBD1. The read ends 3 residues early relative to the CDR3; the germline J gene fills the gap. The ends lost 5 bases at V and 3 bases at J; junction bases unmatched: 5. Germline V gene lookup returns CDR1 SGHNT and CDR2 YENEEA. The CDR3 is 14 amino acids. The full variable domain, its missing parts supplied by reference TRBV11-3 and TRBJ2-7, is EAGVVQSPRYKIIEKKQPVAFWCNPISGHNTLYWYLQNLGQGPELLIRYENEEAVDDSQLPKDRFSAERLKGVDSTLKIQPAELGDSAVYLCASSPGTGYYEQYFGPGTRLTVT.

With respect to this clone: The sequenced fragment ends 3 residues before the CDR3 boundary, so the rest is inferred from the germline J gene. The chain is built from TRBV28 and TRBJ1-2; perhaps TRBD1 as D (5 bases). CDR3 length: 14 residues. Germline assignment: CDR1 MDHEN and CDR2 SYDVKM. CDR3 amino acids: CASSLGGGGWGYTF. The DNA read from the CDR3 is TGTGCCAGCAGTTTAGGCGGCGGGGGGTGGGGC.

Regarding this clone: The CDR3 extends 3 residues past the end of the read, so its final part is completed from the germline J gene. The chain recombines TRBV11-2 with TRBJ2-7; the D gene is possibly TRBD2 (6 bases). The CDR3 is made up of 15 amino acids. Deletions cut 1 base from V and 4 bases from J, with 14 bases between. Germline assignment: CDR1 SGHAT and CDR2 FQNNGV. The DNA read from the CDR3 is TGTGCCAGCAGCTTAGGACTAGATCCGGGATACGAG. Its protein product is CASSLGLDPGYE. The entire CDR3 protein reads CASSLGLDPGYEQYF. The full variable domain, rest sourced from reference TRBV11-2 and TRBJ2-7, is EAGVAQSPRYKIIEKRQSVAFWCNPISGHATLYWYQQILGQGPKLLIQFQNNGVVDDSQLPKDRFSAERLKGVDSTLKIQPAKLEDSAVYLCASSLGLDPGYEQYFGPGTRLTVT.